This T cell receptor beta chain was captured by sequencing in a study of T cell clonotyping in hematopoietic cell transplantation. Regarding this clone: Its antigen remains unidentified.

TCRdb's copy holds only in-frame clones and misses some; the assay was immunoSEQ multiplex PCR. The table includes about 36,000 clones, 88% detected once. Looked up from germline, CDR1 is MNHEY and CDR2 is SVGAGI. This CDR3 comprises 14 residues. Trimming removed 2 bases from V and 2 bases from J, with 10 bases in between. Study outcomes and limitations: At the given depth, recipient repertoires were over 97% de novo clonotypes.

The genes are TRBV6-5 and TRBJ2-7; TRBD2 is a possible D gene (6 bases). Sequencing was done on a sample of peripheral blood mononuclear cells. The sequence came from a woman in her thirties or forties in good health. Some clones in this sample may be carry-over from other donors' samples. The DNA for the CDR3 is TGTGCCAGCAGTTACGACGGGAGAGCCTACGAGCAGTACTTC. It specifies CASSYDGRAYEQYF.